This T cell receptor (beta chain) was observed in a study of cytomegalovirus exposure and HLA in healthy donors. Study-wide results and limits: Relative to equally common others, HLA-associated TCR beta chains showed greater clonal expansion in a later analysis.

Turning to this clone: What it binds is unknown.

CDR1 is MNHNS and CDR2 is SASEGT in the germline V gene. The V end lost 5 bases, the J end lost 5 bases, and 15 bases lay between the germline ends. This CDR3 contains 15 residues. Use of 60 Vbeta and 13 Jbeta primers characterized the PCR. Clones were read by immunoSEQ multiplex PCR, and TCRdb kept only the in-frame ones, dropping some. This table has 74,000 or so clones, roughly three quarters appearing once. Source material: PBMCs. This chain uses TRBV6-1 with TRBJ2-2; D may be TRBD2 (5 bases). The receptor was isolated from a woman aged 40 to 50 in good health and CMV-seropositive. DNA for the CDR3: TGTGCCAGCAGTCCCCGAGGGCCGAGGACCGGGGAGCTGTTTTTT. The encoded protein is CASSPRGPRTGELFF.